Each of the 27 T cell receptor beta chains below was sequenced from the same sample in a study of beta chain features in type 1 diabetes. Of the isolated RNA, all was reverse transcribed, and so the sequenced material was expressed TCRB transcripts. Only in-frame clones appear in the TCRdb table, and some are missing; sequencing was by immunoSEQ multiplex PCR. The table includes under 950,000 clones, 15% to 20% detected once. Sample: naive CD4+ T cells from blood. The origin of the receptors is a woman aged 18-35 years in good health.

This clone was observed a handful of times. The gene calls are TRBV6-6 and TRBJ2-2, with D tentatively TRBD1 (6 bases). V was pared by 0 bases and J by 7 bases, with 15 bases between. Per the germline V gene, CDR1 is MNHNY and CDR2 is SVGAGI (reference sequence). This CDR3 region has 16 residues. This chain's CDR3 is CASSYSIQGNGGELFF. CDR3 nucleotides: TGTGCCAGCAGTTACTCGATACAGGGAAACGGCGGGGAGCTGTTTTTT.

V usage is TRBV6-1 and J usage is TRBJ2-5, with D possibly TRBD2 on 5 matching bases. Germline lookup yields CDR1 MNHNS and CDR2 SASEGT. V was clipped by 6 bases and J by 2 bases, with 13 bases between them. This CDR3 is built from 14 residues. CDR3 in amino acids: CASSIGVQQETQYF. The CDR3 region has the DNA TGTGCCAGCAGCATCGGGGTCCAGCAAGAGACCCAGTACTTC.

The rearrangement uses TRBV5-6 and TRBJ2-7; unclear D gene. Germline assignment: CDR1 SGHDT and CDR2 YYEEEE. The CDR3 sequence is 11 residues long. With 5 bases removed from V and 5 bases from J, the gap between germline ends came to 8 bases. DNA for the CDR3: TGTGCCAGCAGAGGGCACAACGAGCAGTACTTC. This translates into CASRGHNEQYF.

The chain couples TRBV6-1 to TRBJ1-1; D is possibly TRBD1 (6 bases). Per germline, CDR1 MNHNS and CDR2 SASEGT. The CDR3 sequence is 15 residues long. Between the trimmed V and J ends, which lost 3 bases and 2 bases, there was a span of 13 bases. CDR3 region: CASSDTGHLNTEAFF. Written as DNA, the CDR3 is TGTGCCAGCAGTGATACGGGACACCTCAACACTGAAGCTTTCTTT.

The rearrangement links TRBV29-1 to TRBJ2-1, with 10 bases fitting TRBD1. Germline V lookup: CDR1 SQVTM, CDR2 ANQGSEA. V dropped 8 bases and J dropped 0; count of bases not matched to a gene: 4. CDR3 length equals 14 residues. CDR3 loop: CSLRTGGSYNEQFF. As DNA, the CDR3 is TGCAGCTTACGGACAGGGGGCTCCTACAATGAGCAGTTCTTC.

This clone has only a few counts. V and J are TRBV5-6 and TRBJ2-2, with 10 positions matching TRBD2. The CDR3 is made up of 17 amino acids. Germline values: CDR1 SGHDT, CDR2 YYEEEE. The ends lost 0 bases at V and 3 bases at J; junction bases unmatched: 5. The CDR3 nucleotides are TGTGCCAGCAGCTTGGCCGGGACTAGCGTCCACACCGGGGAGCTGTTTTTT. It is translated as CASSLAGTSVHTGELFF.

Only a few counts were recorded for this clone. The chain carries TRBV18 and TRBJ2-2; D is uncertain. This CDR3 is 17 amino acids long. V lost 2 bases and J lost 2, with 15 bases in between. Germline loops: CDR1 KGHSH, CDR2 LQKENI. CDR3 nucleotides: TGTGCCAGCTCACCAGCGGTCCTAGGGTCAAACACCGGGGAGCTGTTTTTT. Its protein is CASSPAVLGSNTGELFF.

This clone was seen a handful of times. This chain joins TRBV6-5 and TRBJ2-3; 8 bases align to TRBD1. Germline loops: CDR1 MNHEY, CDR2 SVGAGI. Trimming removed 5 bases from V and 2 bases from J; junction bases left unmatched: 3. This CDR3 is 14 amino acids long. CDR3 in DNA: TGTGCCAGCAGTAGGACAGGGTACACAGATACGCAGTATTTT. It specifies CASSRTGYTDTQYF.

This sequence joins TRBV7-8 and TRBJ2-2; a possible D gene is TRBD1 (6 bases). Trimming removed 0 bases at V and 5 bases at J, with 13 bases between. From germline, CDR1 is SGHVS and CDR2 FQNEAQ. This CDR3 is 16 amino acids long. The CDR3 DNA is TGTGCCAGCAGCTTAGCGTACAGGGATGTAACCGGGGAGCTGTTTTTT. Encoded protein: CASSLAYRDVTGELFF.

In its sample, this clone was seen a few times. The rearrangement uses TRBV6-1 and TRBJ2-3; D perhaps matches TRBD1 (6 bases). Germline-derived CDR1 and CDR2 are MNHNS and SASEGT. The CDR3 totals 11 residues. Trimming shortened V by 6 bases and J by 7 bases, and 8 bases separated the two germline ends. The CDR3 DNA sequence: TGTGCCAGCAGGGGGGCGTATACGCAGTATTTT. The encoded protein is CASRGAYTQYF.

This clone occurred a few times. The chain joins TRBV27 to TRBJ2-2; D unclear. The CDR3 has 14 residues. Between the trimmed V and J ends, which lost 0 bases and 5 bases, there was a span of 7 bases. Germline values: CDR1 MNHEY, CDR2 SMNVEV (reference sequence). The chain's CDR3 is CASSLSVLTGELFF. The CDR3 DNA is TGTGCCAGCAGTTTATCGGTTCTAACCGGGGAGCTGTTTTTT.

There are a few counts of this clone. The chain carries TRBV28 and TRBJ2-3; 10 bases fit TRBD1. V shed 5 bases and J 8 bases; nucleotides not matched to a gene: 10. The CDR3 extends over 15 amino acids. Per germline, CDR1 MDHEN and CDR2 SYDVKM. In DNA form, the CDR3 reads TGTGCCAGCAGTACCAAGGGACAGGGGTCGGGTACGCAGTATTTT. It encodes CASSTKGQGSGTQYF.

The rearrangement uses TRBV29-1 and TRBJ2-3; no definite D call. This CDR3 comprises 14 residues. V lost 4 bases and J 2 bases, leaving 13 bases between the germline ends. In germline, CDR1 is SQVTM, CDR2 ANQGSEA. The CDR3 nucleotides are TGCAGCGTTGGGAAGGGAACCGTCACAGATACGCAGTATTTT. As protein: CSVGKGTVTDTQYF.

This clone was detected a few times. The chain uses TRBV15 and TRBJ1-4, with 7 nucleotides matching TRBD1. Germline CDR1 is LNHNV and CDR2 is YYDKDF (reference sequence). V lost 8 bases and J lost 3; bases outside the gene matches: 6. The length of the CDR3 is 14 residues. This CDR3 is CATASDRPNEKLFF. The CDR3 DNA sequence: TGTGCCACCGCGTCGGACAGGCCTAATGAAAAACTGTTTTTT. The whole variable domain, filled in from reference TRBV15 and TRBJ1-4, reads DAMVIQNPRYQVTQFGKPVTLSCSQTLNHNVMYWYQQKSSQAPKLLFHYYDKDFNNEADTPDNFQSRRPNTSFCFLDIRSPGLGDTAMYLCATASDRPNEKLFFGSGTQLSVL.

The rearrangement joins TRBV18 to TRBJ2-5, with unresolved D. Germline lookup yields CDR1 KGHSH and CDR2 LQKENI. V gave up 1 base and J gave up 4 bases, with 10 bases separating them. The CDR3 length is 14 residues. The CDR3 protein is CASSPRDGSETQYF. Here the CDR3 DNA reads TGTGCCAGCTCACCACGCGACGGGTCAGAGACCCAGTACTTC.

A remark on this clone: The same CDR3 can be traced to other DNA sequences in this sample. The gene calls are TRBV15 and TRBJ1-5; D is unclear. The CDR3 is made up of 13 amino acids. Germline V gene data show CDR1 as LNHNV and CDR2 as YYDKDF (reference sequence). Trimming shortened V by 1 base and J by 4 bases, and 5 bases separated the two germline ends. The CDR3 here is CATSRVRNQPQHF. In DNA form, the CDR3 reads TGTGCCACCAGCAGAGTGAGAAATCAGCCCCAGCATTTT.

V and J are TRBV20-1 and TRBJ2-3; D uncertain. The CDR3 totals 11 residues. Germline V gives CDR1 DFQATT, CDR2 SNEGSKA (reference sequence). V was shortened by 3 bases and J by 6 bases, with 7 bases between the two germline ends. Here the CDR3 DNA reads TGCAGTGCTAGTACGGTGGATACGCAGTATTTT. Amino acid sequence: CSASTVDTQYF.

V gene TRBV29-1 combines with J gene TRBJ2-3; no definite D call. V was trimmed by 3 bases and J by 6 bases, leaving 10 bases between them. The germline V gene has CDR1 SQVTM and CDR2 ANQGSEA. This CDR3 region has 12 residues. The CDR3: CSVDRLEDTQYF. The CDR3 DNA is TGCAGCGTTGATAGGTTAGAGGATACGCAGTATTTT.

This clone was counted between two and nine times. The chain couples TRBV7-8 to TRBJ2-6; possible D gene TRBD2, 5 bases. With 7 bases removed from V and 0 bases from J, the gap between germline ends came to 10 bases. Germline V CDR1 and CDR2: SGHVS, FQNEAQ. The CDR3 runs to 15 residues. DNA of the CDR3: TGTGCCAGCACCAGAGGGTTCTCTGGGGCCAACGTCCTGACTTTC. Residues: CASTRGFSGANVLTF.

This clone was detected only a few times. This chain uses TRBV7-6 with TRBJ2-2; 9 positions match TRBD1. Unmatched junction bases numbered 12, after V lost 3 bases and J lost 7 bases. From germline, CDR1 is SGHVS and CDR2 FNYEAQ. The CDR3 has 17 residues. The CDR3 protein is CASSFEPGQGRIGELFF. The CDR3 DNA reads as TGTGCCAGCAGCTTTGAACCGGGACAGGGAAGAATCGGGGAGCTGTTTTTT.

V gene TRBV7-2 combines with J gene TRBJ2-1, with TRBD2 matching over 7 bases. Germline values: CDR1 SGHTA, CDR2 FQGNSA. There are 16 residues in the CDR3. V lost 4 bases, J lost 0 bases, and 6 bases stayed unmatched. The CDR3 region has the DNA TGTGCCAGCAGCTCCCTAGCGGCTACCTCCTACAATGAGCAGTTCTTC. This codes for CASSSLAATSYNEQFF.

Details on this clone: Other DNA sequences within the sample encode an identical CDR3. The rearrangement joins TRBV18 to TRBJ2-5, with D unclear. Germline CDR1 reads KGHSH; CDR2 reads LQKENI. The CDR3 contains 12 residues. The V end lost 2 bases, the J end lost 2 bases, and 3 bases lay between the germline ends. This CDR3 reads CASSPAQETQYF. In DNA, the CDR3 is TGTGCCAGCTCACCAGCGCAAGAGACCCAGTACTTC. Full variable domain (outside the CDR3, taken from reference TRBV18 and TRBJ2-5): NAGVMQNPRHLVRRRGQEARLRCSPMKGHSHVYWYRQLPEEGLKFMVYLQKENIIDESGMPKERFSAEFPKEGPSILRIQQVVRGDSAAYFCASSPAQETQYFGPGTRLLVL.

This clone was picked up a small number of times. This chain connects TRBV9 to TRBJ1-3; D perhaps matches TRBD1 (5 bases). Looked up from germline, CDR1 is SGDLS and CDR2 is YYNGEE. The CDR3 spans 15 residues. Trimming stripped 3 bases from V and 2 bases from J, with 12 bases between. In DNA, the CDR3 is TGTGCCAGCAGCGGACACAGGAGGCCTGGAAACACCATATATTTT. Its translation: CASSGHRRPGNTIYF.

This clone was seen a handful of times. J is TRBJ2-3 and V is TRBV5-8; 10 nucleotides match TRBD2. V was pared by 2 bases and J by 0 bases, with 6 bases of the junction left unmatched. The CDR3 has 17 residues. Germline V gives CDR1 SGHTS, CDR2 YDEGEE. The CDR3 DNA follows: TGTGCCAGCAGCTTAGCCGGGACTAGCGCGAGCACAGATACGCAGTATTTT. It yields the protein CASSLAGTSASTDTQYF.

The genes are TRBV10-3 and TRBJ2-5; TRBD1 matches 9 bases. The last part of the DNA fits TRBJ2-7 better; the J call may be wrong. Germline V lookup: CDR1 ENHRY, CDR2 SYGVKD. The length of the CDR3 is 16 residues. Written as DNA, the CDR3 is TGTGCCATCAGTGATTCCGAAAGGACAGGGGCCTACGAGCAGTACTTC. Protein sequence: CAISDSERTGAYEQYF.

This clone has just a few counts. This specimen includes other DNA sequences encoding the same CDR3. This rearrangement joins TRBV4-2 to TRBJ1-5; unclear D gene. The V gene's germline CDR1 is LGHNA and CDR2 YNFKEQ. V dropped 4 bases and J dropped 0 bases, with 7 bases sitting between them. This CDR3 region has 14 residues. The CDR3 protein is CASSPGDSNQPQHF. The CDR3 region has the DNA TGTGCCAGCAGCCCGGGCGATAGCAATCAGCCCCAGCATTTT.

This chain uses TRBV15 with TRBJ2-5, with a tentative D call TRBD2 (5 bases). This CDR3 comprises 14 residues. The ends were cut back, 1 base at V and 2 bases at J, with 8 bases in the middle. Germline loops: CDR1 LNHNV, CDR2 YYDKDF (reference sequence). CDR3 amino acids: CATSRGGGQETQYF. The CDR3 coding sequence is TGTGCCACCAGCAGAGGAGGAGGACAAGAGACCCAGTACTTC.